Listed below are T cell receptor beta chains from one sample, sequenced in a study of sequential checkpoint blockade in melanoma. The method was immunoSEQ multiplex PCR; TCRdb's version includes in-frame clones alone and lacks a portion of them. Of 30,000 to 45,000 clones listed, 88% are singletons. The sequences come from CD8+ T cells sorted from blood (inferred from file names), collected from a patient given nivolumab and ipilimumab in sequence. These receptor sequences come from a human donor with melanoma. Each CDR3 is given with its conserved first and last residue. A D gene is named only where the DNA matches it firmly. Only some rows state a clone size, as once, few, many or a class for expanded clones.

j_call: TRBJ2-7; d_call: .; clone_size: .; v_call: TRBV5-1; cdr3_aa: CASSFQGAEQYF; cdr3_nt: TGCGCCAGCAGCTTTCAAGGGGCCGAGCAGTACTTC
j_call: TRBJ2-3; d_call: .; clone_size: .; v_call: TRBV11-2; cdr3_aa: CASSLLRGNTDTQYF; cdr3_nt: TGTGCCAGCAGCTTACTCAGGGGCAACACAGATACGCAGTATTTT
j_call: TRBJ1-5; d_call: .; clone_size: .; v_call: TRBV7-9; cdr3_aa: CASSLVGGNQPQHF; cdr3_nt: TGTGCCAGCAGCTTAGTGGGGGGGAATCAGCCCCAGCATTTT
j_call: TRBJ2-3; d_call: TRBD2; clone_size: .; v_call: TRBV5-1; cdr3_aa: CASSHRSWPSGSSSSTDTQYF; cdr3_nt: TGCGCCAGCAGCCACCGCTCATGGCCTAGCGGGAGTTCTAGTAGCACAGATACGCAGTATTTT
j_call: TRBJ2-3; d_call: TRBD2; clone_size: .; v_call: TRBV10-2; cdr3_aa: CASSIAGRTDTQYF; cdr3_nt: TGCGCCAGCAGTATAGCGGGACGCACAGATACGCAGTATTTT
j_call: TRBJ2-1; d_call: .; clone_size: .; v_call: TRBV27; cdr3_aa: CASSHYNEQFF; cdr3_nt: TGTGCCAGCAGTCACTACAATGAGCAGTTCTTC
j_call: TRBJ2-5; d_call: TRBD2; clone_size: .; v_call: TRBV28; cdr3_aa: CASSLWTSGTGETQYF; cdr3_nt: TGTGCCAGCAGTTTATGGACTAGCGGGACAGGGGAGACCCAGTACTTC
j_call: TRBJ1-5; d_call: .; clone_size: .; v_call: TRBV19; cdr3_aa: CASSIGSGGNQPQHF; cdr3_nt: TGTGCCAGTAGTATAGGATCGGGGGGCAATCAGCCCCAGCATTTT
j_call: TRBJ1-1; d_call: .; clone_size: .; v_call: TRBV19; cdr3_aa: CASSIEGFNLAFF; cdr3_nt: TGTGCCAGTAGTATTGAGGGATTCAATTTAGCTTTCTTT
j_call: TRBJ2-7; d_call: .; clone_size: .; v_call: TRBV5-8; cdr3_aa: CASSLVGGKSEQYF; cdr3_nt: TGTGCCAGCAGCTTGGTCGGAGGGAAAAGCGAGCAGTACTTC
j_call: TRBJ1-2; d_call: TRBD1; clone_size: .; v_call: TRBV9; cdr3_aa: CASSRGRQGDGYTF; cdr3_nt: TGTGCCAGCAGCCGAGGACGACAGGGCGATGGCTACACCTTC
j_call: TRBJ1-1; d_call: .; clone_size: .; v_call: TRBV7-3; cdr3_aa: CASSSKEGFTEAFF; cdr3_nt: TGTGCCAGCAGCTCCAAGGAGGGGTTCACTGAAGCTTTCTTT
j_call: TRBJ2-7; d_call: .; clone_size: .; v_call: TRBV10-3; cdr3_aa: CAISDIYEQYF; cdr3_nt: TGTGCCATCAGTGATATTTACGAGCAGTACTTC
j_call: TRBJ2-5; d_call: .; clone_size: once; v_call: TRBV7-6; cdr3_aa: CASSLASNWADGYF; cdr3_nt: TGTGCCAGCAGCTTAGCGTCGAATTGGGCAGACGGGTACTTC
j_call: TRBJ1-2; d_call: .; clone_size: .; v_call: TRBV7-9; cdr3_aa: CASSTGPNYGYTF; cdr3_nt: TGTGCCAGCAGCACAGGGCCTAACTATGGCTACACCTTC
j_call: TRBJ2-5; d_call: TRBD1; clone_size: .; v_call: TRBV9; cdr3_aa: CASSPPLEGASQETQYF; cdr3_nt: TGTGCCAGCAGCCCCCCCCTCGAGGGGGCGAGCCAAGAGACCCAGTACTTC
j_call: TRBJ2-7; d_call: .; clone_size: .; v_call: TRBV11-3; cdr3_aa: CASSFLEGYEQYF; cdr3_nt: TGTGCCAGCAGCTTCCTAGAGGGCTACGAGCAGTACTTC
j_call: TRBJ1-5; d_call: .; clone_size: .; v_call: TRBV6-5; cdr3_aa: CASSIQGFNQPQHF; cdr3_nt: TGTGCCAGCAGCATACAGGGCTTCAATCAGCCCCAGCATTTT
j_call: TRBJ1-1; d_call: TRBD1; clone_size: .; v_call: TRBV25-1; cdr3_aa: CASSESGGAGFITEAFF; cdr3_nt: TGTGCCAGCAGTGAATCAGGGGGCGCAGGTTTTATTACTGAAGCTTTCTTT
j_call: TRBJ2-7; d_call: .; clone_size: once; v_call: TRBV10-2; cdr3_aa: CASSEAGLAYEQYF; cdr3_nt: TGCGCCAGCAGTGAGGCGGGGTTAGCCTACGAGCAGTACTTC
j_call: TRBJ2-7; d_call: TRBD1; clone_size: .; v_call: TRBV7-3; cdr3_aa: CASSFGTGSSYEQYF; cdr3_nt: TGTGCCAGCAGCTTCGGGACAGGGTCATCCTACGAGCAGTACTTC
j_call: TRBJ1-4; d_call: .; clone_size: .; v_call: TRBV6-5; cdr3_aa: CASRGLRGSAEKLFF; cdr3_nt: TGTGCCAGCAGGGGTCTCAGGGGATCGGCTGAAAAACTGTTTTTT
j_call: TRBJ2-1; d_call: .; clone_size: .; v_call: TRBV19; cdr3_aa: CASTPGGYNEQFF; cdr3_nt: TGTGCCAGTACCCCGGGTGGCTACAATGAGCAGTTCTTC
j_call: TRBJ2-3; d_call: TRBD1; clone_size: few; v_call: TRBV7-2; cdr3_aa: CASSLSGGALTDTQYF; cdr3_nt: TGTGCCAGCAGCTTATCAGGGGGCGCCTTAACAGATACGCAGTATTTT
j_call: TRBJ2-7; d_call: .; clone_size: .; v_call: TRBV6-1; cdr3_aa: CASSEVSSYEQYF; cdr3_nt: TGTGCCAGCAGTGAAGTCAGTTCCTACGAGCAGTACTTC
j_call: TRBJ2-1; d_call: TRBD1; clone_size: .; v_call: TRBV5-6; cdr3_aa: CASSYGQGLNEQFF; cdr3_nt: TGTGCCAGCAGCTACGGACAGGGGCTGAATGAGCAGTTCTTC
j_call: TRBJ2-4; d_call: TRBD1; clone_size: .; v_call: TRBV10-3; cdr3_aa: CAISESGQVLPKNIQYF; cdr3_nt: TGTGCCATCAGTGAGTCCGGACAGGTCTTACCCAAAAACATTCAGTACTTC
j_call: TRBJ2-7; d_call: .; clone_size: .; v_call: TRBV27; cdr3_aa: CASSPQGSYEQYF; cdr3_nt: TGTGCCAGCAGTCCCCAGGGTTCCTACGAGCAGTACTTC
j_call: TRBJ2-4; d_call: TRBD2; clone_size: once; v_call: TRBV6-6; cdr3_aa: CASSYSAGGNIQYF; cdr3_nt: TGTGCCAGCAGTTACTCGGCGGGGGGAAACATTCAGTACTTC
j_call: TRBJ1-1; d_call: TRBD1; clone_size: .; v_call: TRBV19; cdr3_aa: CASSPGTVNTEAFF; cdr3_nt: TGTGCCAGTAGCCCAGGGACAGTGAACACTGAAGCTTTCTTT
j_call: TRBJ2-7; d_call: TRBD2; clone_size: once; v_call: TRBV10-2; cdr3_aa: CASSLGLAGYEQYF; cdr3_nt: TGCGCCAGCAGCCTGGGACTAGCCGGCTACGAGCAGTACTTC
j_call: TRBJ2-1; d_call: .; clone_size: .; v_call: TRBV7-9; cdr3_aa: CASSPPRTYNEQFF; cdr3_nt: TGTGCCAGCAGCCCCCCGCGGACCTACAATGAGCAGTTCTTC
j_call: TRBJ1-1; d_call: .; clone_size: .; v_call: TRBV4-3; cdr3_aa: CASSQDRAGLKNTEAFF; cdr3_nt: TGCGCCAGCAGCCAAGATAGGGCAGGGTTGAAGAACACTGAAGCTTTCTTT
j_call: TRBJ2-7; d_call: TRBD1; clone_size: .; v_call: TRBV28; cdr3_aa: CASSFSILGTGGSYEQYF; cdr3_nt: TGTGCCAGCAGTTTTTCTATACTAGGGACAGGTGGCTCCTACGAGCAGTACTTC
j_call: TRBJ2-3; d_call: .; clone_size: .; v_call: TRBV5-8; cdr3_aa: CASSLRVAASTDTQYF; cdr3_nt: TGTGCCAGCAGCTTGCGAGTAGCGGCTAGCACAGATACGCAGTATTTT
j_call: TRBJ2-1; d_call: .; clone_size: .; v_call: TRBV7-6; cdr3_aa: CASSLALSSSYNEQFF; cdr3_nt: TGTGCCAGCAGCTTAGCGCTTAGCAGCTCCTACAATGAGCAGTTCTTC
j_call: TRBJ1-1; d_call: .; clone_size: .; v_call: TRBV27; cdr3_aa: CASSLIGGGPVPNTEAFF; cdr3_nt: TGTGCCAGCAGTTTAATTGGGGGGGGCCCGGTCCCGAACACTGAAGCTTTCTTT
j_call: TRBJ2-1; d_call: .; clone_size: .; v_call: TRBV7-9; cdr3_aa: CASSLVINYALDEQFF; cdr3_nt: TGTGCCAGCAGCTTAGTTATTAACTATGCACTCGATGAGCAGTTCTTC
j_call: TRBJ1-2; d_call: .; clone_size: .; v_call: TRBV6-6; cdr3_aa: CASEGMDGYTF; cdr3_nt: TGTGCCAGCGAGGGAATGGATGGCTACACCTTC